The 25 T cell receptor beta chains in this list originate from one sample, sequenced in a study of T-cell reconstitution after alpha-beta-depleted transplantation in children. Unique molecular identifiers were built into the TCRbeta library. Each CDR3 protein gets one entry after TCRdb re-called the PCR reads with MiXCR. The sample carries a few hundred thousand distinct CDR3 sequences, 9% to 12% recorded once. The specimen was PBMCs from the stem cell graft donor, collected from the stem cell graft. The origin of the receptors is a human donor who donated a stem cell graft to a child with acute lymphoblastic leukemia.

The table lists this clonotype with a few counts. The rearrangement joins TRBV5-1 to TRBJ2-3; 7 bases fit TRBD1. The CDR3 contains 15 residues. Germline CDR1 reads SGHRS; CDR2 reads YFSETQ. J gave up 2 bases and V 4 bases, and 7 bases lay outside the gene matches. The CDR3 sequence: CASSRDRVPTDTQYF. The CDR3 DNA reads as TGCGCCAGCAGCCGTGACAGGGTGCCCACAGATACGCAGTATTTT. Full variable domain (remainder filled in from reference TRBV5-1 and TRBJ2-3): KAGVTQTPRYLIKTRGQQVTLSCSPISGHRSVSWYQQTPGQGLQFLFEYFSETQRNKGNFPGRFSGRQFSNSRSEMNVSTLELGDSALYLCASSRDRVPTDTQYFGPGTRLTVL.

This rearrangement joins TRBV4-1 to TRBJ2-3; D could derive from TRBD1 or TRBD2 (6 bases each). V lost 8 bases and J 1 base, leaving 10 bases between the germline ends. Looked up from germline, CDR1 is MGHRA and CDR2 is YSYEKL. The CDR3 has 13 amino acids. The CDR3 DNA follows: TGCGCCAGCGAGGGGGGCCGCACAGATACGCAGTATTTT. Translating it yields CASEGGRTDTQYF.

This chain uses TRBV11-1 with TRBJ2-3; D possibly corresponds to TRBD2 (5 bases). This CDR3 spans 13 amino acids. Trimming took 2 bases from V and 8 from J, leaving 11 bases between them. From germline, CDR1 is SGHAT and CDR2 FQDESV (reference sequence). CDR3: CASSLSLASTQYF. Here the CDR3 DNA reads TGTGCCAGCAGCTTATCGCTAGCATCTACGCAGTATTTT.

V gene TRBV4-1 combines with J gene TRBJ2-7; D possibly matches TRBD1 or TRBD2 (5 bases each). CDR1 and CDR2 (germline): MGHRA, YSYEKL. The V and J ends lost 3 bases and 4 bases respectively, with 13 bases between them. The CDR3 spans 14 residues. CDR3 nucleotide sequence: TGCGCCAGCAGCCAGGGGGACGATAGATACGAGCAGTACTTC. Encoded protein: CASSQGDDRYEQYF.

This clonotype has a handful of counts. The genes are TRBV27 and TRBJ2-5, with TRBD2 identical over 11 bases. The CDR3 spans 15 residues. Germline V gene sequence: CDR1 MNHEY, CDR2 SMNVEV (reference sequence). With 4 bases clipped from V and 2 bases from J, the junction kept 3 bases outside the gene matches. The CDR3 nucleotides read TGTGCCAGCAGTTCTAGCGGGAGGTTTCAAGAGACCCAGTACTTC. This gives the protein CASSSSGRFQETQYF.

As for this clonotype: Germline and junction disagree at one end, which may indicate a read error. The gene calls are TRBV7-2 and TRBJ2-3; tentative D call: TRBD2 (5 bases). The CDR3 sequence is 15 residues long. The germline V gene has CDR1 SGHTA and CDR2 FQGNSA. CDR3 nucleotides: TGTGCCAGCAGCGCCACGTCGTTCTGGGGAGATATGCAGTATTTT. It codes for CASSATSFWGDMQYF.

This clonotype occurred a few times. The rearrangement uses TRBV24-1 and TRBJ2-3, with 12 bases matching TRBD2. V trimming: 1 base; J trimming: 2 bases; junction bases outside the gene matches: 9. In germline, CDR1 is KGHDR, CDR2 SFDVKD. CDR3 size: 19 residues. CDR3 nucleotide sequence: TGTGCCACCAGTGATTTTGGCCTAGCGGGAGGGCCGGACACAGATACGCAGTATTTT. Protein sequence: CATSDFGLAGGPDTDTQYF.

This clonotype was seen only a few times. The chain recombines TRBV15 with TRBJ1-5; TRBD1 agrees at 7 bases. The V gene's germline CDR1 is LNHNV and CDR2 YYDKDF (reference sequence). V lost 0 bases and J lost 15; bases outside the gene matches: 14. The CDR3 sequence is 15 residues long. The CDR3 reads CATSRDFPLGGSLHF. As DNA, the CDR3 is TGTGCCACCAGCAGAGATTTCCCCTTAGGGGGCTCTCTGCATTTT.

The chain employs TRBV16 and TRBJ2-4; 7 positions agree with TRBD1. The CDR3 sequence is 18 residues long. V lost 2 bases, J lost 1 base, and 11 bases stayed unmatched. Germline CDR1 reads KGHSY; CDR2 reads FQNENV. The CDR3 DNA sequence: TGTGCCAGCAGCCAAATCACAGGGGATACCATGGCCAAAAACATTCAGTACTTC. It codes for CASSQITGDTMAKNIQYF.

In its sample, this clonotype was seen a few times. The chain has TRBV6-2 or TRBV6-3 and TRBJ2-1; 8 bases fit TRBD2. Germline V gene sequence: CDR1 MNHEY, CDR2 SVGEGT. V was pared by 2 bases and J by 7 bases, with 7 bases of the junction left unmatched. The CDR3 is made up of 15 amino acids. The CDR3 loop is CASSYERGFGNEQFF. The CDR3 DNA sequence: TGTGCCAGCAGTTACGAGCGGGGGTTTGGAAATGAGCAGTTCTTC.

At least ten counts were recorded for this clonotype. One end of the junction does not line up with germline, which may come from a read error. The V and J genes are TRBV20-1 and TRBJ2-5; a weak D match, TRBD2 (5 bases). Looked up from germline, CDR1 is DFQATT and CDR2 is SNEGSKA (reference sequence). CDR3 length: 11 amino acids. CDR3 loop: CSARIIPGTNF. Written as DNA, the CDR3 is TGCAGTGCTAGAATAATTCCGGGAACGAACTTC.

This clonotype has just a few counts. This sequence joins TRBV6-5 and TRBJ2-7; 10 positions match TRBD1. The CDR3 runs 14 residues. The germline CDR1 and CDR2 sequences are MNHEY and SVGAGI. The trim removed 0 bases at V and 6 bases at J, leaving 2 bases unmatched. CDR3 protein: CASSYSTGGSEQYF. The CDR3 region has the DNA TGTGCCAGCAGTTACTCGACAGGGGGCAGCGAGCAGTACTTC.

The chain joins TRBV6-1 to TRBJ1-1; D unresolved. The CDR3 contains 11 residues. Deletions cut 10 bases from V and 11 bases from J, with 17 bases between. Looked up from germline, CDR1 is MNHNS and CDR2 is SASEGT. This chain's CDR3 is CATSELTDAFF. The CDR3 nucleotides read TGTGCCACCTCCGAGCTAACGGACGCTTTCTTT.

This clonotype was detected ten times or more. The chain uses TRBV28 and TRBJ2-3; 8 nucleotides agree with TRBD2. This CDR3 has 13 residues. Germline values: CDR1 MDHEN, CDR2 SYDVKM. The junction had 3 bases not matched to a gene; V was cut back by 5 bases and J by 5 bases. This CDR3 reads CASSPLAGDTQYF. The CDR3 DNA follows: TGTGCCAGCAGTCCTCTAGCGGGAGATACGCAGTATTTT.

CDR3 residues: CASSLHRAVLAGVEQFF. CDR3 in DNA: TGTGCCAGCAGCTTACATCGGGCGGTTCTAGCGGGAGTTGAGCAGTTCTTC. This sequence joins TRBV7-9 and TRBJ2-1; 10 bases are a match to TRBD2. The CDR3 contains 17 residues. The germline V gene encodes CDR1 SEHNR and CDR2 FQNEAQ (reference sequence). V trimming: 2 bases; J trimming: 9 bases; junction bases outside the gene matches: 13. Complete variable domain (other parts from reference TRBV7-9 and TRBJ2-1): DTGVSQNPRHKITKRGQNVTFRCDPISEHNRLYWYRQTLGQGPEFLTYFQNEAQLEKSRLLSDRFSAERPKGSFSTLEIQRTEQGDSAMYLCASSLHRAVLAGVEQFFGPGTRLTVL.

The rearrangement links TRBV19 to TRBJ2-5; D perhaps matches TRBD1 (6 bases). Germline CDR1 is LNHDA and CDR2 is SQIVND (reference sequence). CDR3 length: 15 residues. With 6 bases removed from V and 2 bases from J, the gap between germline ends came to 16 bases. In DNA form, the CDR3 reads TGTGCCAGTAGCCCCAGGACAGCCGCACAAGAGACCCAGTACTTC. It specifies CASSPRTAAQETQYF.

This clonotype was counted at least ten times. The V gene is TRBV20-1, the J gene TRBJ2-7; no clear D. This CDR3 is 13 amino acids long. Trimming removed 2 bases from V and 0 bases from J, with 8 bases in between. Germline assignment: CDR1 DFQATT and CDR2 SNEGSKA (reference sequence). This chain's CDR3 is CSARTLPSYEQYF. DNA of the CDR3: TGCAGTGCTAGAACACTTCCCTCCTACGAGCAGTACTTC.

The chain uses TRBV11-3 and TRBJ2-3; D is unclear. The CDR3 length is 16 residues. Germline assignment: CDR1 SGHNT and CDR2 YENEEA. V dropped 5 bases and J dropped 0 bases, with 15 bases sitting between them. The CDR3 sequence: CASSLSFGESTDTQYF. CDR3 nucleotide sequence: TGTGCCAGCAGCCTGAGCTTCGGCGAAAGCACAGATACGCAGTATTTT.

The V and J genes are TRBV5-1 and TRBJ2-1; 8 nucleotides line up with TRBD2. Losses at the gene ends were 3 bases for V and 5 bases for J; bases not matched to a gene: 10. The CDR3 runs 16 residues. The germline gives CDR1 SGHRS, CDR2 YFSETQ. CDR3 amino acids: CASSSPRAGGDNEQFF. DNA of the CDR3: TGCGCCAGCAGCTCGCCTCGGGCGGGAGGCGACAATGAGCAGTTCTTC.

The chain joins TRBV24-1 to TRBJ2-7; 13 bases align to TRBD2. V lost 9 bases to trimming and J lost 0 bases; unmatched junction nucleotides: 10. Germline V gives CDR1 KGHDR, CDR2 SFDVKD. There are 17 residues in the CDR3. CDR3 coding DNA: TGTGCCACCTTTTATTTGGGACTAGCGGGATCCTCCTACGAGCAGTACTTC. Amino acids: CATFYLGLAGSSYEQYF.

In this sample, this clonotype turned up a few times. The rearrangement joins TRBV4-3 to TRBJ2-3; D perhaps matches TRBD2 (5 bases). Germline CDR1 and CDR2: LGHNA and YSLEER. The CDR3 is 15 amino acids. V lost 3 bases to trimming and J lost 4 bases, with 14 bases between them. The CDR3 DNA is TGCGCCAGCAGCCACATAGCGCCCACCCCAGATACGCAGTATTTT. As protein: CASSHIAPTPDTQYF.

This CDR3 reads CAIGRSDADQETQYF. CDR3 DNA sequence: TGTGCCATCGGGCGGAGCGACGCCGACCAAGAGACCCAGTACTTC. The chain recombines TRBV10-3 with TRBJ2-5, with no clear D. The CDR3 contains 15 residues. V lost 8 bases and J lost 0, with 16 bases in between. Germline assignment: CDR1 ENHRY and CDR2 SYGVKD.

This clonotype showed up many times. The rearrangement links TRBV20-1 to TRBJ1-2; 9 nucleotides agree with TRBD1. The length of the CDR3 is 13 residues. From germline, CDR1 is DFQATT and CDR2 SNEGSKA (reference sequence). V was clipped by 6 bases and J by 4 bases; unmatched bases: 6. The CDR3 reads CSALQGAIYGYTF. The DNA of the CDR3 is TGCAGTGCCCTACAGGGGGCGATCTATGGCTACACCTTC.

V and J are TRBV12-3 or TRBV12-4 and TRBJ2-2; 11 bases are shared with TRBD1. CDR3 length: 13 amino acids. V was pared by 6 bases and J by 6 bases, with 0 bases of the junction left unmatched. The CDR3 here is CASRGQGAGELFF. As DNA, the CDR3 is TGTGCCAGCAGGGGACAGGGGGCCGGGGAGCTGTTTTTT.

The chain combines TRBV7-2 with TRBJ2-7; no clear D gene. Germline loops: CDR1 SGHTA, CDR2 FQGNSA. This CDR3 comprises 13 residues. Between the trimmed V and J ends, which lost 9 bases and 0 bases, there was a span of 12 bases. This chain's CDR3 is CASKRRDSYEQYF. The CDR3 nucleotides are TGTGCCAGTAAGCGTAGGGACTCCTACGAGCAGTACTTC.